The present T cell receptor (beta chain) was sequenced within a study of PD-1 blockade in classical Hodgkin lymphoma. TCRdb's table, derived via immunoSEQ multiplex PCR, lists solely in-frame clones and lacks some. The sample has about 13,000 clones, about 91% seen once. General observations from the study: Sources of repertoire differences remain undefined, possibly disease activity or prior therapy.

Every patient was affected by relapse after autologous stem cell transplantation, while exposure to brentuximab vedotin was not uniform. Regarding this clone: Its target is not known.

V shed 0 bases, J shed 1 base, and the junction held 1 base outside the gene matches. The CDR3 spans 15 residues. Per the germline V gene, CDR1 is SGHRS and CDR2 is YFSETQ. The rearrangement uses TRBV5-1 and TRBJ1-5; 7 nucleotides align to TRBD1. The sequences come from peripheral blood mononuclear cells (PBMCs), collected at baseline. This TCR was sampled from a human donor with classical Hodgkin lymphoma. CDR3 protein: CASSLEGQSNQPQHF. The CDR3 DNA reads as TGCGCCAGCAGCTTGGAGGGACAGAGCAATCAGCCCCAGCATTTT.